This is a list of T cell receptor beta chains from one sample in a study of blood T cells in healthy people across ages. MiXCR, applied by TCRdb to the 5' RACE reads, yields one record per CDR3 protein. The sample holds 550,000 to 650,000 distinct CDR3 sequences; about 29% are singletons and the top ten take about 3.9%. This same sample was also taken into another study, of T cells of mothers and their children.

Specimen: blood. These receptors were collected from a boy aged 2 to 10 in good health. CDR3s include the opening cysteine and the closing phenylalanine or tryptophan. A D gene is named only where the DNA matches it firmly. Clone size, where shown, is once, few, many, or a class for clones that have expanded.

TRBD2	13	.	TRBV10-3	TRBJ2-7	CAISGTSGRAQYF	TGTGCTATCAGTGGGACTAGCGGGAGGGCGCAGTACTTC
TRBD1	14	.	TRBV20-1	TRBJ1-6	CSATPGQGNSPLHF	TGCAGTGCTACACCGGGACAGGGTAACTCACCCCTCCACTTT
TRBD1	15	few	TRBV5-5	TRBJ1-2	CASSRGDRGTSGYTF	TGTGCCAGCAGCAGAGGGGACAGGGGGACGTCGGGCTACACCTTC
.	12	.	TRBV27	TRBJ2-1	CASSPTPNEQFF	TGTGCCAGCAGTCCAACCCCCAATGAGCAGTTCTTC
.	16	.	TRBV7-6	TRBJ2-7	CASSQGTRGLSYEQYF	TGTGCCAGCAGTCAAGGGACTAGGGGGCTCTCCTACGAGCAGTACTTC
.	15	.	TRBV5-1	TRBJ1-1	CASSLGRAGNTEAFF	TGCGCCAGCAGCTTGGGAAGGGCGGGGAACACTGAAGCTTTCTTT
.	16	few	TRBV11-2	TRBJ2-7	CASSPFPGRPPYEQYF	TGTGCCAGCAGCCCCTTCCCGGGCCGTCCCCCTTACGAGCAGTACTTC
.	16	few	TRBV12-3/TRBV12-4	TRBJ2-3	CASTKGLRGGTDTQYF	TGTGCCAGCACCAAGGGGTTGAGAGGGGGCACAGATACGCAGTATTTT
.	13	.	TRBV29-1	TRBJ2-1	CSGDRTDHNEQFF	TGCAGCGGGGATAGGACAGACCACAATGAGCAGTTCTTC
.	14	few	TRBV9	TRBJ2-2	CASTPRAGTGELFF	TGTGCCAGCACGCCGCGGGCTGGGACCGGGGAGCTGTTTTTT
TRBD2	17	once	TRBV5-1	TRBJ2-3	CASQDRRREGRADTQYF	TGCGCCAGTCAAGATAGGCGGCGGGAGGGCCGGGCAGATACGCAGTATTTT
TRBD1	17	few	TRBV23-1	TRBJ2-4	CASSQSAQGATKNIQYF	TGCGCCAGCAGTCAATCCGCACAGGGGGCGACCAAAAACATTCAGTACTTC
TRBD1	17	.	TRBV6-2/TRBV6-3	TRBJ2-3	CASSYQPGQQDTDTQYF	TGTGCCAGCAGTTACCAACCGGGACAGCAAGACACAGATACGCAGTATTTT
.	11	.	TRBV30	TRBJ1-2	CAWSGEGDYTF	TGTGCCTGGAGTGGGGAGGGAGACTACACCTTC
TRBD2	17	many	TRBV4-2	TRBJ2-7	CASSQDLAGGLNYEQYF	TGTGCCAGCAGCCAAGATCTAGCGGGGGGGCTTAATTACGAGCAGTACTTC
.	14	many	TRBV7-2	TRBJ1-1	CASSPGTRNTEAFF	TGTGCCAGCAGCCCCGGGACTCGGAACACTGAAGCTTTCTTT
TRBD2	15	.	TRBV12-3/TRBV12-4	TRBJ2-5	CASSLLAGSTETQYF	TGTGCCAGCAGTCTACTAGCGGGGAGCACGGAGACCCAGTACTTC
.	15	few	TRBV29-1	TRBJ2-1	CSVGRRTKADNEQFF	TGCAGCGTTGGTCGGAGGACCAAAGCGGACAATGAGCAGTTCTTC
.	16	many	TRBV20-1	TRBJ2-2	CSAHHALKGETGELFF	TGCAGTGCTCATCACGCTCTGAAGGGCGAGACCGGGGAGCTGTTTTTT
TRBD1	15	few	TRBV20-1	TRBJ1-4	CSARGTGGVNEKLFF	TGCAGTGCTAGAGGGACAGGGGGTGTGAATGAAAAACTGTTTTTT
TRBD2	16	.	TRBV10-3	TRBJ2-1	CAIREVSGGAYNEQFF	TGTGCCATCAGGGAAGTCAGCGGGGGGGCCTACAATGAGCAGTTCTTC
TRBD1	15	.	TRBV11-3	TRBJ2-7	CASSPGGQGAYEQYF	TGTGCCAGCAGCCCCGGGGGACAGGGGGCCTACGAGCAGTACTTC
TRBD2	13	.	TRBV10-3	TRBJ2-5	CAISDGGRETQYF	TGTGCCATCAGTGACGGCGGGAGGGAGACCCAGTACTTC
.	14	few	TRBV11-2	TRBJ2-5	CASSLGEQGETQYF	TGTGCCAGCAGCTTAGGGGAACAGGGTGAGACCCAGTACTTC
TRBD2	14	.	TRBV20-1	TRBJ2-7	CSASSSGRFYEQYF	TGCAGTGCTAGCTCCAGCGGGAGATTTTACGAGCAGTACTTC
.	13	few	TRBV3-1	TRBJ1-2	CASSLQGGNGYTF	TGTGCCAGCAGCCTACAGGGTGGTAATGGCTACACCTTC
.	13	.	TRBV11-2	TRBJ2-1	CASSLVWRNEQFF	TGTGCCAGCAGCTTAGTCTGGAGGAATGAGCAGTTCTTC
.	12	few	TRBV29-1	TRBJ2-5	CSVREASGTQYF	TGCAGCGTTAGGGAGGCTTCCGGGACCCAGTACTTC
TRBD1	15	.	TRBV4-2	TRBJ2-5	CASSQERDRAPTQYF	TGTGCCAGCAGCCAAGAGAGAGACAGGGCTCCGACCCAGTACTTC
.	16	.	TRBV9	TRBJ2-2	CASSPKTAGDTGELFF	TGTGCCAGCAGCCCAAAAACGGCTGGGGATACCGGGGAGCTGTTTTTT
.	15	few	TRBV12-3/TRBV12-4	TRBJ2-1	CASSGPSFPNNEQFF	TGTGCCAGCAGTGGCCCTAGCTTCCCAAACAATGAGCAGTTCTTC
.	15	.	TRBV7-3	TRBJ2-3	CASSYGTYSTDAQYF	TGTGCCAGCAGCTACGGGACATACAGCACAGATGCGCAGTATTTT
TRBD2	17	.	TRBV4-1	TRBJ2-1	CASSQLASGRSVNEQFF	TGCGCCAGCAGCCAACTAGCTAGCGGGCGTTCTGTCAATGAGCAGTTCTTC
TRBD1	16	few	TRBV7-2	TRBJ1-4	CASSHSGTGGNEKLFF	TGTGCCAGCAGCCATTCCGGGACAGGGGGTAATGAAAAACTGTTTTTT
TRBD1	14	.	TRBV27	TRBJ1-6	CAGSLGQSNSPLHF	TGTGCCGGCAGCCTGGGACAGAGTAATTCACCCCTCCACTTT
.	13	.	TRBV4-1	TRBJ1-1	CASSQKLDTEAFF	TGCGCCAGCAGCCAAAAACTCGACACTGAAGCTTTCTTT
TRBD2	15	.	TRBV30	TRBJ2-5	CAWSSVAGGPETQYF	TGTGCCTGGAGTTCCGTAGCGGGAGGGCCGGAGACCCAGTACTTC
TRBD1	14	few	TRBV12-3/TRBV12-4	TRBJ2-7	CASSQTGKVVEQYF	TGTGCCAGCAGTCAGACAGGGAAAGTGGTCGAGCAGTACTTC
TRBD2	16	.	TRBV7-9	TRBJ2-3	CASSSLLAGVVDTQYF	TGTGCCAGCAGCTCTTTACTAGCGGGAGTGGTAGATACGCAGTATTTT
TRBD2	13	few	TRBV10-3	TRBJ2-7	CAIGGAGVYEQYF	TGTGCCATCGGGGGAGCGGGGGTCTACGAGCAGTACTTC
.	14	few	TRBV29-1	TRBJ1-1	CSVREGGIHTEAFF	TGCAGCGTCCGTGAGGGGGGTATCCACACTGAAGCTTTCTTT